This entry is about one TCR beta chain. Antigen: not known. This specimen comes from a study of CD8+ T cells in alopecia areata. Study background: Severity among treated patients was scored by the percentage of scalp area affected. Study-level results: Lesional scalp, especially alopecia totalis/universalis, showed higher clonality than normal scalp. Clonality in the scalp and expanded CD8+ clones ranked among the top 100 were significantly decreased by tofacitinib.

Stated treatment: oral pan-JAK inhibitor, 5-10 mg twice daily. Specimens obtained from alopecia areata patients comprised lesional scalp punch biopsies and peripheral blood. CDR3 length: 12 residues. With 1 base removed from V and 5 bases from J, the gap between germline ends came to 6 bases. CDR1 is GTSNPN, CDR2 SVGIG, per germline (reference sequence). cDNA serving as the sequencing template came from extracted, reverse transcribed RNA. Produced via immunoSEQ multiplex PCR; TCRdb's table is partial and in-frame only. The repertoire includes about 200,000 clones, more than 50% of them detected once, and 1% sits in the top ten.

The sequences come from CD4+ T cells sorted from blood, collected at week 24, from a patient treated with tofacitinib. The V gene is TRBV30, the J gene TRBJ1-5; no clear D gene. This receptor was taken from a human donor with alopecia areata. The CDR3 nucleotides are TGTGCCTGGAGTGACGGAGATCAGCCCCAGCATTTT. Residues: CAWSDGDQPQHF.